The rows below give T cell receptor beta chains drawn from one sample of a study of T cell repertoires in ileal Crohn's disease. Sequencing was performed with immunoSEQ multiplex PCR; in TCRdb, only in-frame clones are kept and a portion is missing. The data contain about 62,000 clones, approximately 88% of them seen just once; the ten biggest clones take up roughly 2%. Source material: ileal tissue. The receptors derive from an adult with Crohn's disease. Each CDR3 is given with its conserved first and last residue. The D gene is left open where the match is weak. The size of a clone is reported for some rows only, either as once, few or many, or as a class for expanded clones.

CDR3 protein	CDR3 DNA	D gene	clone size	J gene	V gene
CASSEQGFAYNEQFF	TGTGCCAGCAGTGAACAGGGGTTCGCCTACAATGAGCAGTTCTTC	-	-	TRBJ2-1	TRBV6-1
CASSQDWDRGAAGELFF	TGCGCCAGCAGCCAAGATTGGGACAGGGGGGCCGCCGGGGAGCTGTTTTTT	TRBD1	once	TRBJ2-2	TRBV4-1
CASNYRGDEKLFF	TGTGCCAGCAACTATCGGGGGGATGAAAAACTGTTTTTT	-	-	TRBJ1-4	TRBV7-9
CASSLQGAWQPQHF	TGTGCCAGTAGTCTACAGGGGGCTTGGCAGCCCCAGCATTTT	TRBD1	-	TRBJ1-5	TRBV19
CASSQDPTGVGTEAFF	TGTGCCAGCAGCCAAGACCCTACAGGGGTAGGGACTGAAGCTTTCTTT	TRBD1	-	TRBJ1-1	TRBV4-2
CASSVSPGVTEAFF	TGTGCCAGCAGCGTGAGCCCCGGGGTCACTGAAGCTTTCTTT	-	-	TRBJ1-1	TRBV9
CASSLRGRTDTQYF	TGTGCCAGCAGCTTAAGGGGGAGAACAGATACGCAGTATTTT	-	-	TRBJ2-3	TRBV13
CASSTGPKKFQGTDTQYF	TGTGCCAGCAGCACCGGACCGAAAAAATTCCAGGGAACAGATACGCAGTATTTT	-	-	TRBJ2-3	TRBV21-1
CASREQETQYF	TGTGCCAGCAGGGAGCAAGAGACCCAGTACTTC	-	-	TRBJ2-5	TRBV27
CASSLIATQETQYF	TGTGCCAGCAGTTTAATAGCGACCCAAGAGACCCAGTACTTC	-	-	TRBJ2-5	TRBV27
CASSDGSAFF	TGTGCCAGCAGTGACGGTTCGGCTTTCTTT	-	-	TRBJ1-1	TRBV25-1
CASSPRTGNYGYTF	TGCGCCAGCAGTCCTAGGACAGGGAACTATGGCTACACCTTC	TRBD1	-	TRBJ1-2	TRBV4-1
CASSPPTSNTEAFF	TGTGCCAGCAGCCCGCCGACAAGCAACACTGAAGCTTTCTTT	-	-	TRBJ1-1	TRBV13
CASSLGGQKSSGNTIYF	TGCGCCAGCAGCTTGGGCGGGCAGAAGAGCTCTGGAAACACCATATATTTT	-	-	TRBJ1-3	TRBV5-1
CASSPIQAGVETQYF	TGTGCCAGCAGCCCTATTCAAGCGGGAGTAGAGACCCAGTACTTC	TRBD2	-	TRBJ2-5	TRBV9
CASSLANGMGAGELFF	TGCGCCAGCAGCTTGGCCAATGGGATGGGAGCCGGGGAGCTGTTTTTT	-	-	TRBJ2-2	TRBV5-1
CASSYSTGGEGEQYF	TGTGCCAGCAGTTACTCTACGGGGGGCGAAGGCGAGCAGTACTTC	-	once	TRBJ2-7	TRBV6-5
CASSWTSGLLRAVEQYF	TGTGCCAGCAGTTGGACTAGCGGGCTCCTACGAGCTGTAGAGCAGTACTTC	TRBD2	-	TRBJ2-7	TRBV27
CSSRTGSYNEQFF	TGCAGCTCACGGACAGGGTCCTACAATGAGCAGTTCTTC	TRBD1	-	TRBJ2-1	TRBV29-1
CASSYSSGVNTEAFF	TGTGCCAGCAGTTACTCGAGTGGAGTTAACACTGAAGCTTTCTTT	-	-	TRBJ1-1	TRBV6-6
CASSLGQGYTEAFF	TGTGCCAGCAGCTTAGGGCAGGGGTACACTGAAGCTTTCTTT	-	once	TRBJ1-1	TRBV7-6
CASSQVGTVAGAFF	TGCGCCAGCAGCCAAGTCGGGACGGTAGCGGGAGCTTTCTTT	-	-	TRBJ1-1	TRBV4-1